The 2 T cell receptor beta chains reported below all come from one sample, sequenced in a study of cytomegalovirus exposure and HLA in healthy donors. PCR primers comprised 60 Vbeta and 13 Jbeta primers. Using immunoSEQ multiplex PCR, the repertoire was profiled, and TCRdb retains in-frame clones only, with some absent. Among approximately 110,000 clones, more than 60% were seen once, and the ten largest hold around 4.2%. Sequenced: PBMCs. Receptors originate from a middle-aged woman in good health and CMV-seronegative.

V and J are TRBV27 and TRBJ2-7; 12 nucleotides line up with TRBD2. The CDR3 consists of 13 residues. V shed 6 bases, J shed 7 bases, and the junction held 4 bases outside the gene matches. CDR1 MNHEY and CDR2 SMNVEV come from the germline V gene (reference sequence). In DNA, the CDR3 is TGTGCCAGCAGACTAGCGGGAGGTCGGGAGCAGTACTTC. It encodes CASRLAGGREQYF.

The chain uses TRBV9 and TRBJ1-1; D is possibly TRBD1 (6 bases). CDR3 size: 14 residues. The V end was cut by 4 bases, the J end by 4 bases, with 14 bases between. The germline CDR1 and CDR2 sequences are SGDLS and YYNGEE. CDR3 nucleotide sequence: TGTGCCAGCAGCTCCCACCTAGGGGGCACTGAAGCTTTCTTT. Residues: CASSSHLGGTEAFF.